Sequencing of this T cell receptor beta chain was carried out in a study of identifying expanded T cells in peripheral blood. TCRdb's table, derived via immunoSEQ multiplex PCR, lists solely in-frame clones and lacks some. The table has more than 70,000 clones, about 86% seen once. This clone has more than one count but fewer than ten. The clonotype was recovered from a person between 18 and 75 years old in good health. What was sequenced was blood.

The CDR3 coding sequence is TGTGCCAGCAGTCCTGACAGGGGTAAACAGCCCCAGCATTTT. It is translated as CASSPDRGKQPQHF. The chain carries TRBV2 and TRBJ1-5, with 8 bases identical to TRBD1. Germline loops: CDR1 SNHLY, CDR2 FYNNEI. The CDR3 length is 14 residues. After removal of 5 bases from V and 7 bases from J, the junction contained 7 bases not matched to a gene.